Listed below are T cell receptor beta chains from one sample, sequenced in a study of T cells in Graves' hyperthyroidism and ophthalmopathy. TCRdb re-analysed the multiplex PCR reads in MiXCR, keeping a single row per CDR3 protein. The sample records fewer than 800,000 distinct CDR3 sequences, 16% being singletons. The specimen was blood. These receptors were taken from a man younger than 30 with Graves' hyperthyroidism. Both conserved end residues are part of each CDR3. A D gene is named only where the DNA matches it firmly. For some rows the clone size is stated as once, few or many, or as a class when expanded; others skip it.

V gene	D gene	J gene	clone size	CDR3 protein	CDR3 DNA
TRBV28	.	TRBJ2-5	.	CASLGTRQETQYF	TGTGCCAGCCTCGGGACTCGACAAGAGACCCAGTACTTC
TRBV6-2/TRBV6-3	TRBD1	TRBJ1-6	.	CASRRDSLRSPLHF	TGTGCCAGCAGACGGGACAGCCTTAGGTCACCCCTCCACTTT
TRBV28	.	TRBJ2-3	many	CASSPRPGTSTDTQYF	TGTGCCAGCAGTCCCCGACCGGGAACTAGCACAGATACGCAGTATTTT
TRBV7-2	TRBD2	TRBJ2-7	many	CASSTSGGGSLAYEQYF	TGTGCCAGCAGCACCTCGGGTGGCGGGAGTTTGGCCTACGAGCAGTACTTC
TRBV29-1	TRBD1	TRBJ2-7	few	CSVVDRSSYEQYF	TGCAGCGTTGTGGACAGGAGCTCCTACGAGCAGTACTTC
TRBV19	.	TRBJ2-5	.	CASSIGGRSKETQYF	TGTGCCAGTAGTATAGGAGGCAGATCCAAAGAGACCCAGTACTTC
TRBV19	.	TRBJ1-1	few	CASTPWIGMNTEAFF	TGTGCCAGTACGCCATGGATAGGGATGAACACTGAAGCTTTCTTT
TRBV29-1	.	TRBJ1-1	.	CSVDRGMNTEAFF	TGCAGCGTTGACCGGGGGATGAACACTGAAGCTTTCTTT
TRBV28	.	TRBJ2-7	.	CASSSQGHEQYF	TGTGCCAGCAGCTCACAGGGTCACGAGCAGTACTTC
TRBV19	.	TRBJ2-6	many	CASSIPGANVLTF	TGTGCCAGTAGTATTCCAGGGGCCAACGTCCTGACTTTC
TRBV29-1	.	TRBJ2-7	few	CSVLLLAHEQYF	TGCAGCGTCCTACTTTTGGCCCACGAGCAGTACTTC
TRBV2	TRBD1	TRBJ2-5	.	CASSEAVTGGETQYF	TGTGCCAGCAGTGAAGCGGTGACAGGGGGCGAGACCCAGTACTTC
TRBV6-1	TRBD1	TRBJ2-1	many	CASSDGTGRNEQFF	TGTGCCAGCAGTGACGGGACAGGACGGAATGAGCAGTTCTTC
TRBV6-1	TRBD1	TRBJ2-2	many	CASSVRTGGELFF	TGTGCCAGCAGTGTACGGACAGGCGGGGAGCTGTTTTTT
TRBV20-1	TRBD2	TRBJ2-2	many	CSASFPLAGDGTGELFF	TGCAGTGCTTCTTTTCCACTAGCGGGAGATGGTACCGGGGAGCTGTTTTTT
TRBV3-1	.	TRBJ2-1	many	CASSQGGPENEQFF	TGTGCCAGCAGCCAAGGTGGGCCGGAGAATGAGCAGTTCTTC
TRBV6-1	TRBD1	TRBJ2-1	few	CASSAGDRYYNEQFF	TGTGCCAGCAGTGCGGGGGACAGGTACTACAATGAGCAGTTCTTC
TRBV12-3/TRBV12-4	.	TRBJ1-2	many	CASSPTRERGGYTF	TGTGCCAGCAGTCCGACAAGGGAAAGGGGTGGCTACACCTTC
TRBV28	.	TRBJ1-1	many	CASSFRRGAFF	TGTGCCAGCAGTTTTCGCCGGGGTGCTTTCTTT
TRBV12-3/TRBV12-4	.	TRBJ2-1	many	CASSRRVNLYNEQFF	TGTGCCAGCAGTCGGCGGGTTAACCTATACAATGAGCAGTTCTTC
TRBV29-1	.	TRBJ1-2	.	CSVTPGRALSHGYTF	TGCAGCGTGACGCCGGGACGTGCATTATCCCATGGCTACACCTTC
TRBV7-2	.	TRBJ2-7	.	CASSLPSGTYEQYF	TGTGCCAGCAGCTTACCTTCAGGCACCTACGAGCAGTACTTC
TRBV20-1	TRBD2	TRBJ2-1	few	CSARGGTGGNEQFF	TGCAGTGCTAGAGGGGGGACGGGGGGGAATGAGCAGTTCTTC
TRBV5-1	.	TRBJ2-7	many	CASSGQSSYEQYF	TGCGCCAGTTCAGGACAGAGCTCCTACGAGCAGTACTTC